This TCR beta chain was sequenced in a study of T-cell reconstitution after alpha-beta-depleted transplantation in children (dated by TCRdb to the mid-2010s). For the study in its entirety: Using TCR repertoire profiling, the study quantitatively followed how T-cell immune reconstitution unfolded in children after TCRalphabeta/CD19-depleted allogeneic hematopoietic cell transplantation.

What the work shows at the level of the full study, not this receptor alone: In some patients, the high TCRbeta diversity seen at day 60 was put down to recipient T cells and intrathymic progenitors that had survived conditioning. Hyperexpanded clone frequencies declined over subsequent months; after one year, T-cell counts and TCRbeta diversity were mostly attributed to newly produced T cells. The apparently early alphabetaT-cell count recovery about two months after transplant was reportedly dependent on only several hundred rapidly expanded clones derived from non-depleted graft cells.

At least ten counts were recorded for this clonotype. Its antigen is unknown. Base quality data are lacking; no much larger clone is found one base away. The sample's treatment or condition label is to be understood as: allogeneic hematopoietic cell transplantation with graft depleted of TCRalphabeta T cells and CD19 B cells. TCRalphabeta/CD19-depleted allogeneic hematopoietic cell grafts were given to the transplant recipients, all of whom were children. Library creation used PCR. The sequencer listed for this sample is Illumina HiSeq 2500. TCR libraries were prepared with molecular barcoding, using unique molecular identifiers to normalize TCRbeta repertoire quantification. TCRdb handled the public reads itself, with Q25 trimming in fastp and clone calling in MiXCR, and kept productive beta chains. Each CDR3 protein appears once, grouped with its most common genes and DNA. The sample data list about 200,000 distinct CDR3 sequences, and 6.3% of these were observed just once. The ten biggest clones cover about 5% of the sample.

Per the germline V gene (reference sequence), SEHNR is the CDR1 and FQNEAQ is the CDR2. The V end loses 1 base and the J end loses 4 bases, and a stretch of 10 bases separates them. Counted from cysteine to phenylalanine, this CDR3 has 14 amino acids. Only the CDR3 portion is preserved as DNA: 42 bases, with reading frame beginning at the first base. The TCR originated in a girl in the first two years of life with combined immunodeficiency, due to receive a stem cell transplant. This receptor chain uses TRBV7-9 and TRBJ2-5; no D gene call is confident. The sample in question was PBMCs, obtained before TCRalphabeta/CD19-depleted stem cell transplant. The CDR3 is CASSLGSERETQYF. At the DNA level, the sequence is TGTGCCAGCAGCTTAGGGTCGGAGCGAGAGACCCAGTACTTC.